This T cell receptor beta chain derives from a study of chemoradiotherapy in HPV16-positive cancers. Study-level findings and limits: Functional assays defining HPV-specific T cells used only a couple of HPV16-positive patients.

Only in-frame clones appear in the TCRdb table, and some are missing; sequencing was by immunoSEQ multiplex PCR. The profile shows under 35,000 clones, roughly 92% of them singletons. Looked up from germline, CDR1 is SGHRS and CDR2 is YFSETQ. The junction had 10 bases not matched to a gene; V was cut back by 0 bases and J by 3 bases. The length of the CDR3 is 18 residues. A word on this clone: Antigen unknown.

The sequence came from a human donor with HPV-associated anogenital cancer. The chain employs TRBV5-1 and TRBJ2-3; TRBD1 aligns across 10 bases. This sample comprised blood, obtained from a patient who underwent chemoradiotherapy. The DNA of the CDR3 is TGCGCCAGCAGCTTGGTGGGAAGAGGGACAGGGGAGACAGATACGCAGTATTTT. It translates to CASSLVGRGTGETDTQYF. The complete variable domain, with remaining parts taken from reference TRBV5-1 and TRBJ2-3, reads KAGVTQTPRYLIKTRGQQVTLSCSPISGHRSVSWYQQTPGQGLQFLFEYFSETQRNKGNFPGRFSGRQFSNSRSEMNVSTLELGDSALYLCASSLVGRGTGETDTQYFGPGTRLTVL.